Listed here are 3 T cell receptor beta chains from one sample, sequenced in a study of T cell responses to AZD1222 COVID-19 vaccine (dated by TCRdb to the early 2020s). Receptors were amplified or captured by the immunoSEQ multiplex PCR assay. The source is immuneACCESS, and TCRdb retained only in-frame sequences with V and J called. Part of the clones is not carried over; for the studies checked, unresolved V genes explain less than half of this, and the remainder is unexplained. The sample table contains approximately 90,000 clones; only one count was recorded for around 90% of them. The ten largest clones add up to 8.4% of the sample. Read against the paper, the sample's time point label means: baseline before first vaccination. Sequenced here: peripheral blood, sampled on day 0 of AZD1222 vaccination. These receptors came from an adult in good health.

The V gene is TRBV4-1, the J gene TRBJ1-5; weak D call: TRBD1 (5 bases). Trimming took off 4 bases at V and 7 bases at J, with 11 bases between the two ends. The germline V gene has CDR1 MGHRA and CDR2 YSYEKL. The CDR3 is 13 residues long. The CDR3 coding sequence is TGCGCCAGCAGCCCCAGGGTTGGGCAGCCCCAGCATTTT. This sequence encodes CASSPRVGQPQHF.

In its sample, this clone was seen once. This chain uses TRBV5-1 with TRBJ1-5; D may be TRBD1 (6 bases). V was shortened by 2 bases and J by 7 bases, with 10 bases between the two germline ends. Looked up from germline, CDR1 is SGHRS and CDR2 is YFSETQ. This CDR3 comprises 13 residues. The CDR3 loop reads CASSLQGSQPQHF. The DNA of the CDR3 is TGCGCCAGCAGCTTACAGGGTTCGCAGCCCCAGCATTTT.

The chain uses TRBV12-5 and TRBJ2-7, with TRBD1 as a possible D gene (7 bases). Germline V gene lookup returns CDR1 LGHNT and CDR2 FRNRAP. The V gene lost 2 bases and the J gene lost 2 bases, with 22 bases spanning the gap. The CDR3 spans 18 residues. Here the CDR3 reads CASGLIADSGTAAYEQYF. The CDR3, as DNA: TGTGCTAGTGGTTTGATAGCGGACTCCGGGACAGCGGCCTACGAGCAGTACTTC.